The clone carrying this TCR beta chain came up a few times. Its antigen remains unknown. This sample was taken from a study of T cell repertoires in cytomegalovirus infection. At the level of the study: The public TCR beta signatures pointed to both CMV infection and matching HLA type.

CDR1 and CDR2 from the germline V gene are MNHNY and SVGAGI (reference sequence). The V and J ends lost 4 bases and 6 bases respectively, with 10 bases between them. The CDR3 spans 13 residues. TCRdb re-derived calls from the reads in MiXCR, one entry per CDR3 protein. The table lists roughly 100,000 distinct CDR3 sequences, more than 15% of them singletons. Overall study results and limits: The ex vivo response showed dominance by HLA-C-restricted CMV-specific TCR beta clonotypes. Cumulative frequency of public TCR beta families picked out carriers of CMV plus the relevant HLA.

The rearrangement links TRBV6-6 to TRBJ1-5; possible D gene TRBD1, 6 bases. The specimen sequenced was PBMCs. The TCR sequence derives from a human donor in good health (CMV status not recorded). Some clones in this sample may be carry-over from other donors' samples. CDR3 sequence reads: CASSWGASQPQHF. CDR3 DNA: TGTGCCAGCAGTTGGGGGGCAAGTCAGCCCCAGCATTTT.